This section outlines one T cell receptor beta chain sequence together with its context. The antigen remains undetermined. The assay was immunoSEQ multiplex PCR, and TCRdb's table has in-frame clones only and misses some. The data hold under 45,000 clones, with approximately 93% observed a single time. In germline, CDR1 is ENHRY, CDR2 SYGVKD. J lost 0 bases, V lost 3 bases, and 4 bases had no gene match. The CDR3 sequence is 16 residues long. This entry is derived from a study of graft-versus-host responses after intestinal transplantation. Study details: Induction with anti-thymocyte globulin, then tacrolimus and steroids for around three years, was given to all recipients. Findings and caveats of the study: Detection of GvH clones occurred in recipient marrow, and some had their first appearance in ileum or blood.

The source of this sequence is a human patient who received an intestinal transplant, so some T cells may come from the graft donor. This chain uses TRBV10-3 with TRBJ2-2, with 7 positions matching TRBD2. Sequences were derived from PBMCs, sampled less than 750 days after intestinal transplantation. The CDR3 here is CAISDVGGTNTGELFF. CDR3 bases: TGTGCCATCAGTGACGTGGGGGGGACGAACACCGGGGAGCTGTTTTTT.